The text below deals with one T cell receptor (beta chain). Its antigen is unknown. This record comes from a study of cytomegalovirus exposure and HLA in healthy donors. Germline CDR1 and CDR2: SGHVS and FQNEAQ. Between the trimmed V and J ends, which lost 5 bases and 7 bases, there was a span of 8 bases. The CDR3 consists of 12 residues. This PCR relied on a set of 60 Vbeta primers and 13 Jbeta primers. Here immunoSEQ multiplex PCR was the method, and the copy in TCRdb shows in-frame clones only, minus some. The sample lists more than 150,000 clones, more than 65% occurring once. Study findings and constraints: It is likely that the observed cluster of highly shared sequence variants was a sequencing artifact.

V and J are TRBV7-8 and TRBJ2-2; TRBD1 is a possible D gene (5 bases). This clonotype originated in a man in his fifties or sixties in good health and CMV-seronegative. The sequenced sample was PBMCs. The CDR3 region is CASSQGGGELFF. In DNA, the CDR3 is TGTGCCAGCAGCCAGGGTGGCGGGGAGCTGTTTTTT.